This entry lists 28 T cell receptor beta chains sequenced from one sample in a study of read filtering for tumor transcriptome and immune sequencing. From approximately 400 ng of RNA, a library with molecular barcoded alpha/delta and beta/gamma adaptors was made. Via MiXCR, TCRdb re-called the reads, giving one row per CDR3 protein. In the table there are over 14,000 distinct CDR3 sequences, about a fifth of which are singletons. Sequences were obtained from a population of CD138-negative cells sorted from bone marrow. These receptors were collected from a donor over 35 with multiple myeloma.

To note about this clonotype: This likely came from a read error, as a far larger clone is one base away. The chain recombines TRBV11-2 with TRBJ2-1; TRBD2 might be the D (6 bases). This CDR3 is built from 14 residues. Trimming took off 4 bases at V and 10 bases at J, with 17 bases between the two ends. Germline V gives CDR1 SGHAT, CDR2 FQNNGV. CDR3 sequence reads: CASSSRLDWSEQFF. The CDR3 DNA sequence: TGTGCCAGCAGCTCCCGACTAGATTGGAGCGAGCAGTTCTTC. Supplemented by reference TRBV11-2 and TRBJ2-1, the full variable domain reads EAGVAQSPRYKIIEKRQSVAFWCNPISGHATLYWYQQILGQGPKLLIQFQNNGVVDDSQLPKDRFSAERLKGVDSTLKIQPAKLEDSAVYLCASSSRLDWSEQFFGPGTRLTVL.

This clonotype was detected many times. This chain joins TRBV7-9 and TRBJ2-1; 9 bases map to TRBD2. The junction had 15 bases not matched to a gene; V was cut back by 1 base and J by 5 bases. Germline V lookup: CDR1 SEHNR, CDR2 FQNEAQ (reference sequence). This CDR3 spans 19 amino acids. The CDR3 is CASSLGRLAGSIGNNEQFF. As DNA, the CDR3 is TGTGCCAGCAGCTTAGGAAGGCTAGCGGGATCCATAGGCAACAATGAGCAGTTCTTC.

This clonotype appeared a few times. CDR3 sequence: CASSQTASRLFF. In DNA, the CDR3 is TGTGCCAGCAGCCAAACCGCTAGTAGGTTGTTCTTT. The chain recombines TRBV14 with TRBJ1-1; D gene unclear. With 2 bases removed from V and 14 bases from J, the gap between germline ends came to 15 bases. The germline V gene has CDR1 SGHDN and CDR2 FVKESK. The CDR3 consists of 12 residues. The variable domain in full, completed from reference TRBV14 and TRBJ1-1, reads EAGVTQFPSHSVIEKGQTVTLRCDPISGHDNLYWYRRVMGKEIKFLLHFVKESKQDESGMPNNRFLAERTGGTYSTLKVQPAELEDSGVYFCASSQTASRLFFGQGTRLTVV.

This clonotype has ten or more counts. The chain uses TRBV20-1 and TRBJ2-1, with 12 bases lining up with TRBD2. CDR3 size: 14 residues. Germline CDR1 is DFQATT and CDR2 is SNEGSKA (reference sequence). The trim removed 1 base at V and 6 bases at J, leaving 1 base unmatched. The CDR3 region is CSARGLAGVNEQFF. The DNA of the CDR3 is TGCAGTGCTAGAGGACTAGCGGGAGTCAATGAGCAGTTCTTC.

This clonotype was picked up many times. J is TRBJ2-1 and V is TRBV5-4, with D perhaps TRBD2 (7 bases). Germline V lookup: CDR1 SGHNT, CDR2 YYREEE (reference sequence). Trimming took off 0 bases at V and 10 bases at J, with 17 bases between the two ends. The CDR3 is 15 residues long. CDR3 bases: TGTGCCAGCAGCTTGGCTGCGGGGGCGGTTTCCGAGCAGTTCTTC. Translating gives CASSLAAGAVSEQFF.

On this clonotype itself: A much larger clone is a single base away; this may be a read error. The chain is built from TRBV20-1 and TRBJ2-1, with TRBD1 as a possible D gene (6 bases). V was trimmed by 6 bases and J by 8 bases, leaving 14 bases between them. Germline CDR1 reads DFQATT; CDR2 reads SNEGSKA (reference sequence). CDR3 length: 12 amino acids. For the CDR3, the DNA is TGCAGTGCCGAGGGGGTTTACGATGAGCAGTTCTTC. Protein sequence: CSAEGVYDEQFF.

This rearrangement joins TRBV5-1 to TRBJ2-7; D is ambiguous. The length of the CDR3 is 14 residues. Germline V gene sequence: CDR1 SGHRS, CDR2 YFSETQ. Trimming left V 0 bases short and J 0 bases short, with 7 bases between. The chain's CDR3 is CASSLEPSSYEQYF. CDR3 DNA: TGCGCCAGCAGCTTGGAGCCTAGCTCCTACGAGCAGTACTTC.

The V gene is TRBV20-1, the J gene TRBJ2-5; 10 positions agree with TRBD2. V lost 0 bases, J lost 5 bases, and 15 bases stayed unmatched. There are 18 residues in the CDR3. From germline, CDR1 is DFQATT and CDR2 SNEGSKA (reference sequence). CDR3 sequence reads: CSARDPGALAGVRETQYF. The CDR3 coding sequence is TGCAGTGCTAGAGATCCAGGGGCGCTAGCGGGGGTTAGGGAGACCCAGTACTTC.

The table lists this clonotype with many counts. The rearrangement links TRBV19 to TRBJ2-6; D remains unclear. The CDR3 consists of 19 residues. In germline, CDR1 is LNHDA, CDR2 SQIVND (reference sequence). Trimming cost V 3 bases and J 0 bases, with 18 bases left between them. As DNA, the CDR3 is TGTGCCAGTAGTATGCCCGTCCTTCGGGCCAGCTCTGGGGCCAACGTCCTGACTTTC. Its protein is CASSMPVLRASSGANVLTF.

With respect to this clonotype: A much larger clone differs from this one at a single base, so this may be a read error. V gene TRBV7-6 combines with J gene TRBJ2-1; weak D call: TRBD2 (7 bases). This CDR3 comprises 17 residues. CDR1 SGHVS and CDR2 FNYEAQ come from the germline V gene. The CDR3 nucleotides read TGTGCCAGCAGCTTAGGAATCGGGGGGCTCTCCTGCAATGAGCAGTTCTTC. It encodes CASSLGIGGLSCNEQFF.

In regard to this clonotype: This may be a read error: a much more frequent sequence differs by one nucleotide. The CDR3 coding sequence is TGTGCCAGCCAGGGACAGGGCCCATACAATGAGCAGTTCTTC. Residues: CASQGQGPYNEQFF. The chain recombines TRBV12-3 or TRBV12-4 with TRBJ2-1, with 9 bases identical to TRBD1. Germline trimming cut 8 bases from V and 4 bases from J; bases unmatched to any gene: 6. This CDR3 comprises 14 residues.

The chain uses TRBV27 and TRBJ2-1; 9 bases agree with TRBD2. This CDR3 comprises 11 residues. V lost 9 bases and J lost 11; bases outside the gene matches: 5. Germline CDR1 and CDR2: MNHEY and SMNVEV (reference sequence). The CDR3 bases are TGTGCCAGTTCTCCTAGCGGGAAGCAGTTCTTC. Protein: CASSPSGKQFF.

There are many counts of this clonotype. J is TRBJ2-7 and V is TRBV30; D possibly corresponds to TRBD1 (5 bases). Trimming cost V 1 base and J 4 bases, with 11 bases left between them. The CDR3 runs 13 residues. Germline assignment: CDR1 GTSNPN and CDR2 SVGIG (reference sequence). As DNA, the CDR3 is TGTGCCTGGAGTGATGGGGCGAGTTACGAGCAGTACTTC. Residues: CAWSDGASYEQYF.

The chain recombines TRBV7-9 with TRBJ1-1; D remains ambiguous. CDR1 and CDR2 (germline): SEHNR, FQNEAQ (reference sequence). V gave up 1 base and J gave up 10 bases, with 7 bases separating them. The CDR3 is made up of 11 amino acids. The CDR3 region is CASSLGVGAFF. The CDR3 DNA follows: TGTGCCAGCAGCTTAGGGGTAGGAGCTTTCTTT.

Ten or more counts support this clonotype. The rearrangement joins TRBV12-3 or TRBV12-4 to TRBJ1-4; 7 bases fit TRBD1. The trim removed 2 bases at V and 8 bases at J, leaving 2 bases unmatched. This CDR3 is 13 amino acids long. CDR3 sequence (DNA): TGTGCCAGCAGTTTAAAGGGGGCGGAAAAACTGTTTTTT. This encodes CASSLKGAEKLFF.

This clonotype was seen at least ten times. V gene TRBV4-1 combines with J gene TRBJ2-3; no clear D gene. V was clipped by 4 bases and J by 1 base, with 9 bases between them. The CDR3 totals 14 residues. Germline CDR1 is MGHRA and CDR2 is YSYEKL. CDR3 nucleotides: TGCGCCAGCAGCCCCCCTGCGGGCACAGATACGCAGTATTTT. This gives the protein CASSPPAGTDTQYF.

This clonotype was counted many times. The gene calls are TRBV6-2 or TRBV6-3 and TRBJ2-1; D is uncertain. The CDR3 is 16 residues long. Trimming left V 0 bases short and J 3 bases short, with 12 bases between. CDR1 is MNHEY, CDR2 SVGEGT, per germline. The CDR3 spells CASSYSGSSIYNEQFF. The CDR3, as DNA: TGTGCCAGCAGTTACTCAGGCAGTTCGATCTACAATGAGCAGTTCTTC.

In regard to this clonotype: Possible read error: a much larger clone is one base away. This likely comes from a read error, as the CDR3 has no conserved phenylalanine or tryptophan at its end. V and J are TRBV20-1 and TRBJ1-4; D not certain. Between the trimmed V and J ends, which lost 4 bases and 8 bases, there was a span of 17 bases. This CDR3 comprises 14 residues. Per germline, CDR1 DFQATT and CDR2 SNEGSKA (reference sequence). The CDR3 loop is CSAKRVQLGEKLFL. In DNA, the CDR3 is TGCAGTGCTAAAAGGGTACAGCTTGGGGAAAAACTGTTTCTT.

The rearrangement joins TRBV2 to TRBJ2-7; the match to TRBD2 covers 10 bases. The CDR3 is made up of 13 amino acids. The germline gives CDR1 SNHLY, CDR2 FYNNEI. V gave up 8 bases and J gave up 3 bases; unmatched junction bases: 4. The CDR3 sequence: CASGRLAGYEQYF. In nucleotides, the CDR3 is TGTGCCAGCGGTCGACTAGCGGGCTACGAGCAGTACTTC.

This clonotype was detected only once. A far larger clone is just one base off, so this is likely a read error. V gene TRBV6-5 combines with J gene TRBJ2-1, with 9 bases that match TRBD2. The germline V gene has CDR1 MNHEY and CDR2 SVGAGI. V trimming: 7 bases; J trimming: 6 bases; junction bases outside the gene matches: 7. The CDR3 consists of 14 residues. CDR3 amino acids: CASNGGRALNEQFF. CDR3 in DNA: TGTGCCAGCAACGGCGGGAGGGCCCTCAATGAGCAGTTCTTC.

The CDR3 here is CAISGAGGNYEQYF. In nucleotides, the CDR3 is TGTGCCATCAGTGGGGCAGGGGGCAACTACGAGCAGTACTTC. The V call is TRBV10-3, the J call TRBJ2-7; 8 bases are a match to TRBD1. The CDR3 contains 14 residues. Looked up from germline, CDR1 is ENHRY and CDR2 is SYGVKD. Trimming at V came to 4 bases and at J to 3 bases, leaving 5 bases not matched to a gene.

This clonotype was recorded at least ten times. The rearrangement joins TRBV19 to TRBJ1-1; D is undetermined. Trimming pared 7 bases from V and 1 base from J, leaving 10 bases between. The germline gives CDR1 LNHDA, CDR2 SQIVND (reference sequence). The CDR3 is 13 amino acids. This CDR3 reads CASTGRWNTEAFF. Here the CDR3 DNA reads TGTGCCAGTACGGGCAGGTGGAACACTGAAGCTTTCTTT.

The CDR3 DNA reads TGCGCCAGCAGCCGAGAAGGGACGATTACTTCGGATGCGCAGTATTTT. Translated: CASSREGTITSDAQYF. The V and J genes are TRBV4-1 and TRBJ2-3, with D possibly called TRBD1 or TRBD2 (5 bases each). Trimming removed 4 bases at V and 10 bases at J, with 24 bases between. The CDR3 has 16 amino acids. Germline CDR1 MGHRA, CDR2 YSYEKL.

This clonotype was detected many times. The chain couples TRBV20-1 to TRBJ2-3; possible D gene TRBD2, 6 bases. The CDR3 consists of 14 residues. Trimming stripped 4 bases from V and 2 bases from J, with 13 bases between. The germline gives CDR1 DFQATT, CDR2 SNEGSKA (reference sequence). Here the CDR3 DNA reads TGCAGTGCTACCCGGGACTCTCACACAGATACGCAGTATTTT. It encodes CSATRDSHTDTQYF.

In its sample, this clonotype was seen a few times. The chain couples TRBV7-2 to TRBJ2-2; 12 bases map to TRBD1. V lost 2 bases and J lost 4; bases outside the gene matches: 5. This CDR3 has 17 residues. The V gene's germline CDR1 is SGHTA and CDR2 FQGNSA. The CDR3 sequence: CASSLKGQGAFTGELFF. The CDR3 DNA is TGTGCCAGCAGCTTAAAGGGACAGGGGGCTTTCACCGGGGAGCTGTTTTTT.

Only a few counts were recorded for this clonotype. This chain links TRBV7-6 with TRBJ1-1; D possibly corresponds to TRBD1 (5 bases). CDR1 and CDR2 from the germline V gene are SGHVS and FNYEAQ. The CDR3 is 15 amino acids. V lost 6 bases to trimming and J lost 12 bases, with 26 bases between them. Here the CDR3 DNA reads TGTGCCAGCAGAGCCCTTCCGGGGCCAGGCACGGGAACTTTCTTT. It translates to CASRALPGPGTGTFF.

This chain links TRBV7-2 with TRBJ1-6; tentative D call: TRBD1 (6 bases). This CDR3 comprises 17 residues. V was shortened by 1 base and J by 10 bases, with 20 bases between the two germline ends. Germline V gene sequence: CDR1 SGHTA, CDR2 FQGNSA. CDR3 region: CASSLDGGRVGGSPLHF. The CDR3 DNA reads as TGTGCCAGCAGCTTAGATGGGGGCAGGGTGGGTGGATCACCCCTCCACTTT.

This clonotype showed up many times. The V call is TRBV3-1, the J call TRBJ2-1; D uncertain. The CDR3 loop spans 16 amino acids. In germline, CDR1 is LGHDT, CDR2 YNNKEL (reference sequence). V was trimmed by 2 bases and J by 0 bases, leaving 11 bases between them. CDR3: CASSQFTRSSYNEQFF. The CDR3 DNA sequence: TGTGCCAGCAGCCAATTCACCCGCAGCTCCTACAATGAGCAGTTCTTC.